Reported below is one TCR beta chain. Study processing details: Nucleated cell number was recorded as an estimate derived from reference gene primer amplification. Clones were read by immunoSEQ multiplex PCR, and TCRdb kept only the in-frame ones, dropping some. The DNA gave D and trimming, while V, J and clone size come from that table. Of fewer than 200,000 clones listed, approximately 82% are singletons. Germline V gene data show CDR1 as MNHEY and CDR2 as SVGAGI. The CDR3 spans 13 residues. This sample was included in a study of blood T cell repertoires in COVID-19. Study-level information: COVID-19 samples collected from the United States, Italy and Spain covered acute and convalescent phases.

This rearrangement joins TRBV6-5 to TRBJ1-3, with 9 bases aligning to TRBD1. The sample consisted of PBMCs or T cells enriched from blood (not recorded which). The sequence was obtained from a woman aged 50 to 60 who had recovered from COVID-19. The CDR3 DNA reads as TGTGCGGGGGCCGGGGACAGGGCGGACACCATATATTTT. Translating it yields CAGAGDRADTIYF.